The clone carrying this T cell receptor beta chain was seen many times. Its antigen is currently unknown. The investigators amplified TCR beta CDR3 regions from RNA transcripts. HTBI primers drove first-round RT-PCR of the TCR CDR3. From the multiplex PCR reads, TCRdb called clonotypes with MiXCR, one entry per CDR3 protein. The sample carries 500,000 to 750,000 distinct CDR3 sequences, approximately 15% recorded once. This record belongs to a study of T cells in Graves' hyperthyroidism and ophthalmopathy. Study conclusions and caveats: The model anticipated ophthalmopathy a median about 7 months pre-onset.

V gave up 2 bases and J gave up 0 bases, with 10 bases separating them. The CDR3 runs 14 residues. Germline values: CDR1 GTSNPN, CDR2 SVGIG (reference sequence). The patients, who ranged from 18 to 65 in age, presented with newly diagnosed hyperthyroidism lasting under 2 months. Exclusion of patients followed from uncontrolled infection, other autoimmune disease, pregnancy or lactation. Isolation of PBMCs was performed on 9.5 to 10 ml fresh peripheral blood. The specimen sequenced was blood. V gene TRBV30 combines with J gene TRBJ1-1, with D unclear. This TCR was sampled from a woman aged 25 to 39 with Graves' hyperthyroidism. CDR3 in amino acids: CAWSPIVMNTEAFF. The CDR3 DNA sequence: TGTGCCTGGAGTCCAATAGTTATGAACACTGAAGCTTTCTTT.